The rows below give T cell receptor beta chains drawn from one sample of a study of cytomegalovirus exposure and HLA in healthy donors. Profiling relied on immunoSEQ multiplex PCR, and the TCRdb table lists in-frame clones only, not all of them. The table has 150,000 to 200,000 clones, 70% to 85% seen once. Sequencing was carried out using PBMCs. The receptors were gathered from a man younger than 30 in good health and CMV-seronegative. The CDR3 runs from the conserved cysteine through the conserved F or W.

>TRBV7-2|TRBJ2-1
CASSKTGYEQFF
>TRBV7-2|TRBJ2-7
CASSPPGLAGYEQYF
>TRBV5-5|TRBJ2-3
CASSRGLERGFTDTQYF
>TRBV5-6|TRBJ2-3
CASSWDRGDTDTQYF
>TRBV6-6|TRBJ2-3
CASSNSITDTQYF
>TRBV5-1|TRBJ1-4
CASSLDGTNEKLFF
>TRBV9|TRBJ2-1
CASSPGRGDNEQFF
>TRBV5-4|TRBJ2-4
CASSPWLGQAEKNIQYF
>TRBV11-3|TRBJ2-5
CASSPHRDKETQYF
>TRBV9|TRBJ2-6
CASSPRGLSAGANVLTF
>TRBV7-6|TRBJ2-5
CASSPKLGQAQETQYF